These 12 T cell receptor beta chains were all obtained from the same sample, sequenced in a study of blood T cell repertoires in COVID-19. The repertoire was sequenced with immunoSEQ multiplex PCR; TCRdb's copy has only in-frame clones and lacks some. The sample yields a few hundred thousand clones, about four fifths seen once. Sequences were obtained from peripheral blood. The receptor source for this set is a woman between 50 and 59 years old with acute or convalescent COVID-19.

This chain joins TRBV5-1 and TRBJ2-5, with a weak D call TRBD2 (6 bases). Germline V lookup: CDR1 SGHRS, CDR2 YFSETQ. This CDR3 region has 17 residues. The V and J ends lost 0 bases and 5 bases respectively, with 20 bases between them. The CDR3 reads CASSLGPGVVPGETQYF. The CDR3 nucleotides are TGCGCCAGCAGCTTGGGACCGGGGGTAGTGCCGGGGGAGACCCAGTACTTC.

CDR3 nucleotides: TGTGCCACCAGTGACTCCTCTAGGACAGATCAAGAGACCCAGTACTTC. Protein sequence: CATSDSSRTDQETQYF. The chain links TRBV24-1 to TRBJ2-5; a weak D match, TRBD1 (6 bases). The CDR3 contains 16 residues. Germline V gene data show CDR1 as KGHDR and CDR2 as SFDVKD. Trimming shortened V by 4 bases and J by 2 bases, and 16 bases separated the two germline ends.

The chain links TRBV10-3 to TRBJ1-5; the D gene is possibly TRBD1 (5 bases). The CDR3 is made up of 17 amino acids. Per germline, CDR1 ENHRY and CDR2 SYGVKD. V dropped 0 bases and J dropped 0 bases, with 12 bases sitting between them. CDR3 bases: TGTGCCATCAGTGAGTCTTCAGGGAAGAGTAGCAATCAGCCCCAGCATTTT. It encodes CAISESSGKSSNQPQHF.

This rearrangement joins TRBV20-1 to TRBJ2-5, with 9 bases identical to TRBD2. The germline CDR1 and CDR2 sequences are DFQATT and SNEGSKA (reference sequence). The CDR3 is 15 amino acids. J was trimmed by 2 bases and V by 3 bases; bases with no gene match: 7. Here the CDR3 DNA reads TGCAGTGCTAGTCCGGCTAGCGGGATTCAAGAGACCCAGTACTTC. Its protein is CSASPASGIQETQYF.

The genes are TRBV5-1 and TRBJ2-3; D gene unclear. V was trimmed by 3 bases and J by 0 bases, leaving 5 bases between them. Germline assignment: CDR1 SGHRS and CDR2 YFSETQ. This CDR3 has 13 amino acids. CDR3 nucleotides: TGCGCCAGCAGCTACGGGAGCACAGATACGCAGTATTTT. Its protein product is CASSYGSTDTQYF.

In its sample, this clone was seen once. The CDR3 reads CSASFGANEKLFF. CDR3 DNA sequence: TGCAGTGCTAGTTTCGGGGCTAATGAAAAACTGTTTTTT. The chain recombines TRBV20-1 with TRBJ1-4, with D unclear. CDR1 is DFQATT and CDR2 is SNEGSKA in the germline V gene (reference sequence). V was cut by 3 bases and J by 3 bases, with 8 bases left in between. The CDR3 runs 13 residues.

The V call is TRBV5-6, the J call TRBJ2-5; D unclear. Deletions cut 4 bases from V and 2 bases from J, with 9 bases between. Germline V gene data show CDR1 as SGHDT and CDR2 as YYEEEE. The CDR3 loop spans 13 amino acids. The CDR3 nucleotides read TGTGCCAGCAGCCCTCACAGACAAGAGACCCAGTACTTC. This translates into CASSPHRQETQYF.

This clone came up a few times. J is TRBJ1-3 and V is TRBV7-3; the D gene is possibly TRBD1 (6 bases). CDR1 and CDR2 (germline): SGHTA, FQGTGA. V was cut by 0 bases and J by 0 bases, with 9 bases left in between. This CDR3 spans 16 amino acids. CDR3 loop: CASSLTGTNSGNTIYF. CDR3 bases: TGTGCCAGCAGCTTAACAGGGACAAACTCTGGAAACACCATATATTTT.

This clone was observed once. The CDR3 sequence is CASSSASARTGELFF. For the CDR3, the DNA is TGTGCCAGTAGTTCAGCTAGTGCGCGCACCGGGGAGCTGTTTTTT. The V and J genes are TRBV19 and TRBJ2-2, with no clear D. Germline CDR1 LNHDA, CDR2 SQIVND (reference sequence). The V end lost 5 bases, the J end lost 4 bases, and 14 bases lay between the germline ends. The CDR3 extends over 15 amino acids.

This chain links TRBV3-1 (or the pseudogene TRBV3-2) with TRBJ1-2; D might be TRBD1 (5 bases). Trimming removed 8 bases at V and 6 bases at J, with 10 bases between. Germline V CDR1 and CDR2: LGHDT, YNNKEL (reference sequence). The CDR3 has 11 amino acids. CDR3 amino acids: CASLGVNGYTF. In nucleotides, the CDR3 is TGTGCCAGCTTAGGGGTAAATGGCTACACCTTC.

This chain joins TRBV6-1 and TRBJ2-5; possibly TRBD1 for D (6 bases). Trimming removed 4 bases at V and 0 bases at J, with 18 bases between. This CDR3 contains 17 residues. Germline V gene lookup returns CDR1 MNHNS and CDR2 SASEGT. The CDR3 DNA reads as TGTGCCAGCAGTGCCCCCCGAGGGGGAGAGTACCAAGAGACCCAGTACTTC. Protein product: CASSAPRGGEYQETQYF.

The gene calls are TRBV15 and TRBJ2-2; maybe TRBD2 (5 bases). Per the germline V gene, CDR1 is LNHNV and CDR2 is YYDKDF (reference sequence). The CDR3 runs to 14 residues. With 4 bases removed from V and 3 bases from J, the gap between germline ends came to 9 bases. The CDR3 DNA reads TGTGCCACCAGCACCCAGAGGGACACCGGGGAGCTGTTTTTT. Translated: CATSTQRDTGELFF.